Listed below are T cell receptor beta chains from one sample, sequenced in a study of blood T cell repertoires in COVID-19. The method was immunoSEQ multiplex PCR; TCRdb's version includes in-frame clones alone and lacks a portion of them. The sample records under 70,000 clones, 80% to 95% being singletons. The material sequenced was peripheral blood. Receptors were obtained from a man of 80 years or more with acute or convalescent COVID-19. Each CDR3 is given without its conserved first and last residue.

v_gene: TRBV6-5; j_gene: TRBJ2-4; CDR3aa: ASRTLGNRGIQY
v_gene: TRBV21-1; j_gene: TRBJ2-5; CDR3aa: ASPKEASTKETQY
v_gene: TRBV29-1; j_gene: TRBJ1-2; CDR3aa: SVAGGVSGYT
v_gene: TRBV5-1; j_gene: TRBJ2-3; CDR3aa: ASSLDSVSTDTQY
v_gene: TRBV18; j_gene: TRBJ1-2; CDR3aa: ASSPVQGNYGYT
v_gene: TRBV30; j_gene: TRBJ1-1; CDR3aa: AWSKAGGTEAF
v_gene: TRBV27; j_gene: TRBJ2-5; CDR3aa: ASSPWTGVETQY
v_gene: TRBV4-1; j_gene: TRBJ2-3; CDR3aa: ASSQGGGRTDTQY
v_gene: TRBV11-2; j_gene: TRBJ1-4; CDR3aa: ASSLGQLATNEKLF
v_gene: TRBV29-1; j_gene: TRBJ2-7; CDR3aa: SVQPGNYEQY
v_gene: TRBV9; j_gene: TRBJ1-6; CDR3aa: ASSVAEQGTGSPLH
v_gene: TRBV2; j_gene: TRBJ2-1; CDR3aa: ASNEGGSYNEQF
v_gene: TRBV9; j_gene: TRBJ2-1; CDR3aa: ASSVGLTSGDNEQF
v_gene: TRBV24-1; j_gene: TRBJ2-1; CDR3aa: ATSDLRGNNEQF
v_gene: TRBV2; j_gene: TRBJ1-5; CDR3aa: ASSEGGGHSNQPQH
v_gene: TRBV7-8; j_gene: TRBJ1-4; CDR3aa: ASSRGQGSEKLF
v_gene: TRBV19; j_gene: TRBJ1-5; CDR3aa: ASSPSRSDQPQH
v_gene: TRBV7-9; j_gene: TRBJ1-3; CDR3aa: ASSADGHSGNTIY
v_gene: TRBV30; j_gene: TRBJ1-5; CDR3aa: AWEGGGNQPQH
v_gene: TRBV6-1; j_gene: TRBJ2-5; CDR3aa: ASSEGRERTGGRETQY